Shown below are 8 T cell receptor beta chains from a single sample sequenced in a study of blood T cell repertoires in COVID-19. The protocol was immunoSEQ multiplex PCR, while the TCRdb copy is restricted to in-frame clones and leaves out a portion. Among roughly 100,000 clones, less than 85% were seen once, and the ten largest hold 6% to 8.5%. Sequencing was done on a sample of peripheral blood. The source is a man aged 65 to 79 with acute or convalescent COVID-19.

In its sample, this clone was seen many times. The chain is built from TRBV5-1 and TRBJ2-7, with a tentative D call TRBD1 (5 bases). CDR3 length equals 15 residues. The germline CDR1 and CDR2 sequences are SGHRS and YFSETQ. V lost 0 bases to trimming and J lost 5 bases, with 15 bases between them. CDR3 sequence reads: CASSLEGASGHEQYF. CDR3 DNA: TGCGCCAGCAGCTTGGAAGGGGCATCCGGGCACGAGCAGTACTTC.

The J gene is TRBJ1-1, the V gene TRBV19; a weak D match, TRBD1 (5 bases). Germline lookup yields CDR1 LNHDA and CDR2 SQIVND (reference sequence). Trimming took off 3 bases at V and 4 bases at J, with 15 bases between the two ends. The CDR3 spans 15 residues. The DNA of the CDR3 is TGTGCCAGTAGTATTCGGAGGGCAGGGACCACTGAAGCTTTCTTT. This translates into CASSIRRAGTTEAFF.

The gene calls are TRBV5-1 and TRBJ1-1; D perhaps matches TRBD1 (5 bases). The germline V gene encodes CDR1 SGHRS and CDR2 YFSETQ. The CDR3 runs 14 residues. V lost 0 bases to trimming and J lost 4 bases, with 10 bases between them. The CDR3 nucleotides are TGCGCCAGCAGCTTGGTTCAGGGAGGCACTGAAGCTTTCTTT. It specifies CASSLVQGGTEAFF.

This clone was detected ten times or more. The chain recombines TRBV6-6 with TRBJ2-7; possibly TRBD2 for D (6 bases). Trimming removed 6 bases at V and 2 bases at J, with 14 bases between. The CDR3 length is 14 residues. CDR1 and CDR2 from the germline V gene are MNHNY and SVGAGI (reference sequence). The CDR3 loop is CASSDMGLTYEQYV. In DNA form, the CDR3 reads TGTGCCAGCAGCGATATGGGACTGACCTACGAGCAGTACGTC.

The V and J genes are TRBV7-2 and TRBJ2-7; perhaps TRBD1 as D (6 bases). Germline CDR1 reads SGHTA; CDR2 reads FQGNSA. Trimming left V 1 base short and J 0 bases short, with 13 bases between. This CDR3 is built from 16 residues. CDR3 loop: CASSLVGAGVSYEQYF. CDR3 nucleotide sequence: TGTGCCAGCAGCTTAGTGGGGGCGGGTGTCTCCTACGAGCAGTACTTC.

The CDR3: CASSLQGENYGYTF. The CDR3 region has the DNA TGTGCCAGCAGCTTGCAGGGGGAAAACTATGGCTACACCTTC. The chain combines TRBV5-4 with TRBJ1-2; TRBD1 matches 7 bases. The ends lost 1 base at V and 2 bases at J; junction bases unmatched: 2. CDR3 size: 14 residues. CDR1 is SGHNT, CDR2 YYREEE, per germline (reference sequence).

The chain uses TRBV9 and TRBJ2-1; D unclear. The germline gives CDR1 SGDLS, CDR2 YYNGEE. CDR3 length equals 15 residues. V was trimmed by 0 bases and J by 0 bases, leaving 7 bases between them. The CDR3 coding sequence is TGTGCCAGCAGCGTAGGGGCCTACTCCTACAATGAGCAGTTCTTC. This codes for CASSVGAYSYNEQFF.

In DNA, the CDR3 is TGTGCCAGCAGTCAGCGGGACTTCTATTACGAGCAGTACTTC. This gives the protein CASSQRDFYYEQYF. The chain links TRBV6-5 to TRBJ2-7; 7 nucleotides agree with TRBD2. V shed 5 bases and J 4 bases; nucleotides not matched to a gene: 8. The germline V gene has CDR1 MNHEY and CDR2 SVGAGI. The CDR3 totals 14 residues.